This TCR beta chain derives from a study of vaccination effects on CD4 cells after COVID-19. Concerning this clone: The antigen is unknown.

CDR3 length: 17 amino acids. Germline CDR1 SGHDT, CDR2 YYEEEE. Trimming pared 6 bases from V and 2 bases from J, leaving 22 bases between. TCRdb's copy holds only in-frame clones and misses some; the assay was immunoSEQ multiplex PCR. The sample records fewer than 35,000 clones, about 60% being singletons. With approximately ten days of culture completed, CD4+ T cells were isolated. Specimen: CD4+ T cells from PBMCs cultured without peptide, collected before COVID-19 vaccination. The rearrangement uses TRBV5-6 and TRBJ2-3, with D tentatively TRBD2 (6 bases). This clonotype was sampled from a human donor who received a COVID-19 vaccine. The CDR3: CASTLLSSRDDTDTQYF. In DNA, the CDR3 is TGTGCCAGCACCCTACTTTCCTCGCGGGATGACACAGATACGCAGTATTTT.